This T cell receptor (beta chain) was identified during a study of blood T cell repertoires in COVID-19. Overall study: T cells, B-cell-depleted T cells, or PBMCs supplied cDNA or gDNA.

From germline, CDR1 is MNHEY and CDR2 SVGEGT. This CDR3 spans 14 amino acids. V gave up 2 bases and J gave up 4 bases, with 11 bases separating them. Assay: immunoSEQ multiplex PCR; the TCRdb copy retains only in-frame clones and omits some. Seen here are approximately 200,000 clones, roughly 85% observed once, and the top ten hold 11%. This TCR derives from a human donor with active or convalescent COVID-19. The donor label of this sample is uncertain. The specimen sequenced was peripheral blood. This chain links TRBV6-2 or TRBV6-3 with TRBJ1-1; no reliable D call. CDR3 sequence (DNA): TGTGCCAGCAGTTACGCCCAGGAGGTCACTGAAGCTTTCTTT. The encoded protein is CASSYAQEVTEAFF.